The 22 T cell receptor beta chains below all came from one sample that was sequenced in a study of control samples from healthy donors and cancer patients. Data came from immunoSEQ multiplex PCR; TCRdb stores just in-frame clones and leaves some out. The sample shows about 110,000 clones, 70% to 85% of them seen only once. Material: blood. These receptor sequences come from a man between 18 and 29 years old in good health.

This clone was counted a single time. This chain joins TRBV7-2 and TRBJ2-3, with D tentatively TRBD1 (6 bases). Trimming removed 5 bases from V and 4 bases from J, with 10 bases in between. The CDR3 extends over 13 amino acids. Germline CDR1 reads SGHTA; CDR2 reads FQGNSA. The CDR3 reads CASSQQGSDTQYF. The CDR3 DNA follows: TGTGCCAGCAGCCAACAGGGATCAGATACGCAGTATTTT.

The genes are TRBV13 and TRBJ1-1; TRBD1 agrees at 10 bases. The germline V gene has CDR1 PRHDT and CDR2 FYEKMQ (reference sequence). V was clipped by 0 bases and J by 8 bases; unmatched bases: 6. The CDR3 totals 15 residues. The CDR3 DNA follows: TGTGCCAGCAGCTTAGGTGACAGGGGGCGCGGCGAAGCTTTCTTT. Translation: CASSLGDRGRGEAFF.

This rearrangement joins TRBV10-3 to TRBJ1-2; possibly TRBD1 for D (5 bases). CDR1 ENHRY and CDR2 SYGVKD come from the germline V gene. This CDR3 is built from 11 residues. Trimming took 10 bases from V and 7 from J, leaving 13 bases between them. The CDR3 is CATAGQAGYTF. CDR3 nucleotides: TGTGCCACGGCCGGACAAGCTGGCTACACCTTC.

The J gene is TRBJ1-6, the V gene TRBV5-4, with D perhaps TRBD1 (5 bases). CDR3 length: 14 amino acids. Germline V lookup: CDR1 SGHNT, CDR2 YYREEE (reference sequence). The V and J ends lost 5 bases and 10 bases respectively, with 16 bases between them. CDR3 sequence (DNA): TGTGCCAGCAGTTGGGACTGGGAGACATCACCCCTCCACTTT. It translates to CASSWDWETSPLHF. The full variable domain, rest sourced from reference TRBV5-4 and TRBJ1-6, is ETGVTQSPTHLIKTRGQQVTLRCSSQSGHNTVSWYQQALGQGPQFIFQYYREEENGRGNFPPRFSGLQFPNYSSELNVNALELDDSALYLCASSWDWETSPLHFGNGTRLTVT.

The CDR3 nucleotides read TGTGCCAGCAGCGTAGGCCGAGTACAGCTAGAGACCCAGTACTTC. Protein: CASSVGRVQLETQYF. The J gene is TRBJ2-5, the V gene TRBV9; D remains unclear. CDR3 length: 15 residues. Germline CDR1 is SGDLS and CDR2 is YYNGEE. V lost 0 bases and J 4 bases, leaving 13 bases between the germline ends. The variable domain in full, completed from reference TRBV9 and TRBJ2-5, reads DSGVTQTPKHLITATGQRVTLRCSPRSGDLSVYWYQQSLDQGLQFLIQYYNGEERAKGNILERFSAQQFPDLHSELNLSSLELGDSALYFCASSVGRVQLETQYFGPGTRLLVL.

This chain joins TRBV4-2 and TRBJ1-1; the D is unclear. The V end lost 0 bases, the J end lost 6 bases, and 8 bases lay between the germline ends. The CDR3 spans 13 residues. Germline lookup yields CDR1 LGHNA and CDR2 YNFKEQ. The CDR3 bases are TGTGCCAGCAGCCAAGATGTGGGCTCTGAAGCTTTCTTT. Translation: CASSQDVGSEAFF.

The chain joins TRBV19 to TRBJ1-1; weak D call: TRBD1 (5 bases). V lost 2 bases, J lost 8 bases, and 15 bases lay in between. CDR1 is LNHDA and CDR2 is SQIVND in the germline V gene (reference sequence). The CDR3 runs to 14 residues. The CDR3 region is CASSIKVGAGEAFF. DNA for the CDR3: TGTGCCAGTAGTATAAAAGTAGGGGCCGGGGAAGCTTTCTTT. The full variable domain, in which reference TRBV19 and TRBJ1-1 provide the parts outside the CDR3, is DGGITQSPKYLFRKEGQNVTLSCEQNLNHDAMYWYRQDPGQGLRLIYYSQIVNDFQKGDIAEGYSVSREKKESFPLTVTSAQKNPTAFYLCASSIKVGAGEAFFGQGTRLTVV.

The chain couples TRBV20-1 to TRBJ1-3; D is ambiguous. This CDR3 contains 16 residues. From germline, CDR1 is DFQATT and CDR2 SNEGSKA (reference sequence). V gave up 3 bases and J gave up 0 bases, with 15 bases separating them. The CDR3 bases are TGCAGTGCTAGTAAGCACAGTTTGAGCTCTGGAAACACCATATATTTT. It translates to CSASKHSLSSGNTIYF.

Only one count was recorded for this clone. Other nucleotide sequences from this sample produce the same CDR3. This chain connects TRBV19 to TRBJ1-2; D is ambiguous. Germline V gene data show CDR1 as LNHDA and CDR2 as SQIVND (reference sequence). The V and J ends lost 2 bases and 7 bases respectively, with 14 bases between them. The CDR3 consists of 14 residues. CDR3 region: CASSILKGVFGYTF. The CDR3 DNA sequence: TGTGCCAGTAGTATACTAAAAGGAGTTTTTGGCTACACCTTC.

This rearrangement joins TRBV29-1 to TRBJ1-3, with unresolved D. With 7 bases removed from V and 4 bases from J, the gap between germline ends came to 8 bases. CDR1 SQVTM and CDR2 ANQGSEA come from the germline V gene. The CDR3 spans 11 residues. In DNA, the CDR3 is TGCAGCGGTGGTGAAGGAAACACCATATATTTT. Protein sequence: CSGGEGNTIYF.

This chain joins TRBV28 and TRBJ2-1; 7 bases map to TRBD2. J gave up 4 bases and V 5 bases, and 8 bases lay outside the gene matches. CDR3 length: 15 amino acids. Germline lookup yields CDR1 MDHEN and CDR2 SYDVKM. CDR3 amino acids: CASSPSLAVYNEQFF. The DNA of the CDR3 is TGTGCCAGCAGTCCCTCTCTAGCGGTGTACAATGAGCAGTTCTTC. The whole variable domain, remainder taken from reference TRBV28 and TRBJ2-1, is DVKVTQSSRYLVKRTGEKVFLECVQDMDHENMFWYRQDPGLGLRLIYFSYDVKMKEKGDIPEGYSVSREKKERFSLILESASTNQTSMYLCASSPSLAVYNEQFFGPGTRLTVL.

The chain combines TRBV18 with TRBJ2-7, with D tentatively TRBD2 (6 bases). Trimming took off 1 base at V and 2 bases at J, with 9 bases between the two ends. The CDR3 is 14 residues long. In germline, CDR1 is KGHSH, CDR2 LQKENI. The DNA of the CDR3 is TGTGCCAGCTCACCACGGGGGGAGGCCTACGAGCAGTACTTC. Its translation: CASSPRGEAYEQYF. Complete variable domain (other parts from reference TRBV18 and TRBJ2-7): NAGVMQNPRHLVRRRGQEARLRCSPMKGHSHVYWYRQLPEEGLKFMVYLQKENIIDESGMPKERFSAEFPKEGPSILRIQQVVRGDSAAYFCASSPRGEAYEQYFGPGTRLTVT.

V usage is TRBV10-3 and J usage is TRBJ1-6; the match to TRBD1 covers 9 bases. Unmatched junction bases numbered 9, after V lost 2 bases and J lost 10 bases. CDR1 ENHRY and CDR2 SYGVKD come from the germline V gene. The CDR3 runs 16 residues. CDR3 nucleotides: TGTGCCATCAGTGAGGGCTGGGGACAGGGTGACTCACCCCTCCACTTT. Protein product: CAISEGWGQGDSPLHF.

This chain uses TRBV9 with TRBJ1-3; D not resolved. The germline V and J ends were trimmed by 0 bases and 4 bases, with 11 bases remaining between them. CDR3 length equals 15 residues. The germline gives CDR1 SGDLS, CDR2 YYNGEE. The CDR3, as DNA: TGTGCCAGCAGCGTAGATTGGGTTTCCGGAAACACCATATATTTT. This encodes CASSVDWVSGNTIYF.

In its sample, this clone was seen a few times. This chain joins TRBV18 and TRBJ2-7; 7 bases are shared with TRBD2. Trimming removed 3 bases from V and 7 bases from J; junction bases left unmatched: 3. This CDR3 spans 12 amino acids. The germline CDR1 and CDR2 sequences are KGHSH and LQKENI. The CDR3 reads CASSPGREEQYF. In DNA form, the CDR3 reads TGTGCCAGCTCACCGGGGAGGGAAGAGCAGTACTTC.

This chain uses TRBV19 with TRBJ2-4; 7 bases are shared with TRBD2. The CDR3 consists of 14 residues. The V gene's germline CDR1 is LNHDA and CDR2 SQIVND (reference sequence). Unmatched junction bases numbered 7, after V lost 9 bases and J lost 2 bases. The CDR3 DNA sequence: TGTGCCAGCCTTTCGCGGGGGACCAAAAACATTCAGTACTTC. This encodes CASLSRGTKNIQYF.

This rearrangement joins TRBV6-5 to TRBJ1-1; no clear D gene. Trimming cost V 0 bases and J 7 bases, with 15 bases left between them. The CDR3 consists of 15 residues. The germline V gene has CDR1 MNHEY and CDR2 SVGAGI. CDR3 coding DNA: TGTGCCAGCAGTTACTCGGGAGGGCTAACTGGTGAAGCTTTCTTT. Translating gives CASSYSGGLTGEAFF.

This rearrangement joins TRBV29-1 to TRBJ2-7, with 7 bases fitting TRBD1. V lost 7 bases to trimming and J lost 0 bases; unmatched junction nucleotides: 12. Germline V gene sequence: CDR1 SQVTM, CDR2 ANQGSEA. The CDR3 totals 15 residues. The DNA for the CDR3 is TGCAGCGCAAGGGACAGCAAAATTTCCTCCTACGAGCAGTACTTC. Translated: CSARDSKISSYEQYF.

This chain joins TRBV4-2 and TRBJ2-5; TRBD1 matches at 8 bases. Germline CDR1 LGHNA, CDR2 YNFKEQ. V dropped 3 bases and J dropped 5; count of bases not matched to a gene: 8. The CDR3 loop spans 15 amino acids. The chain's CDR3 is CASSQTGQEQETQYF. In DNA, the CDR3 is TGTGCCAGCAGCCAGACGGGACAGGAGCAGGAGACCCAGTACTTC.

The chain is built from TRBV5-6 and TRBJ1-1; D unclear. V was cut by 4 bases and J by 3 bases, with 10 bases left in between. The CDR3 is 13 amino acids. Germline V gene data show CDR1 as SGHDT and CDR2 as YYEEEE. For the CDR3, the DNA is TGTGCCAGCAGCCCTGACATTTACACTGAAGCTTTCTTT. Protein product: CASSPDIYTEAFF.

The CDR3 region is CASSTLLSSSGANVLTF. The DNA of the CDR3 is TGTGCCAGCAGCACCCTGTTAAGTAGCTCTGGGGCCAACGTCCTGACTTTC. V is TRBV5-4 and J is TRBJ2-6; no firm D call. The V end lost 4 bases, the J end lost 0 bases, and 14 bases lay between the germline ends. CDR3 size: 17 residues. The germline V gene has CDR1 SGHNT and CDR2 YYREEE (reference sequence).

This sequence joins TRBV5-1 and TRBJ1-2; possibly TRBD1 for D (6 bases). V shed 0 bases and J shed 4 bases, with 13 bases lying between them. Germline CDR1 SGHRS, CDR2 YFSETQ. The CDR3 totals 15 residues. The chain's CDR3 is CASSLAGGAFYGYTF. The CDR3 nucleotides are TGCGCCAGCAGCTTGGCGGGGGGGGCCTTCTATGGCTACACCTTC.